This entry features one T cell receptor beta chain sequence. This entry is derived from a study of control samples from healthy donors and cancer patients. Some clones are missing from TCRdb's copy, which holds only in-frame ones; the method was immunoSEQ multiplex PCR. The sample records 260,000 or so clones, over 75% being singletons. V lost 5 bases, J lost 4 bases, and 25 bases lay in between. CDR1 SGHAT and CDR2 FQNNGV come from the germline V gene. This CDR3 contains 18 residues. J is TRBJ2-3 and V is TRBV11-2, with D maybe TRBD1 (5 bases). Sequenced material: PBMCs. This TCR was sampled from a woman aged 60-75 years with lung cancer. CDR3: CASSPLRAGPLTADTQYF. CDR3 bases: TGTGCCAGCAGCCCACTACGGGCCGGGCCCCTGACAGCAGATACGCAGTATTTT.